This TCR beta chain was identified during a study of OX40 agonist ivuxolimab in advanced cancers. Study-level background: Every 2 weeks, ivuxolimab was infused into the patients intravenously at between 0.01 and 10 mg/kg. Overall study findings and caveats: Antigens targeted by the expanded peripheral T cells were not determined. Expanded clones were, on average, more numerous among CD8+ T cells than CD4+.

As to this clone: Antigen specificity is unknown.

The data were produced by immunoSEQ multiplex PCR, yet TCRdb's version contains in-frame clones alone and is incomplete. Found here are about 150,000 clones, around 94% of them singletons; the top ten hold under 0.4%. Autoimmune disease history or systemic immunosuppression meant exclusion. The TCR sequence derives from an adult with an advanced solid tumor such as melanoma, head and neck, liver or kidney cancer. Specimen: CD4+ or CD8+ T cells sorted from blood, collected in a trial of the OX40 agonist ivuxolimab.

The CDR3 here is CASSHGQGMVNEKLFF. CDR3 sequence (DNA): TGTGCCAGCAGCCATGGACAGGGGATGGTTAATGAAAAACTGTTTTTT. The chain is built from TRBV14 and TRBJ1-4, with 9 bases matching TRBD1. The V and J ends lost 3 bases and 4 bases, in that order; junction bases with no gene match: 6. This CDR3 is built from 16 residues. Germline assignment: CDR1 SGHDN and CDR2 FVKESK.